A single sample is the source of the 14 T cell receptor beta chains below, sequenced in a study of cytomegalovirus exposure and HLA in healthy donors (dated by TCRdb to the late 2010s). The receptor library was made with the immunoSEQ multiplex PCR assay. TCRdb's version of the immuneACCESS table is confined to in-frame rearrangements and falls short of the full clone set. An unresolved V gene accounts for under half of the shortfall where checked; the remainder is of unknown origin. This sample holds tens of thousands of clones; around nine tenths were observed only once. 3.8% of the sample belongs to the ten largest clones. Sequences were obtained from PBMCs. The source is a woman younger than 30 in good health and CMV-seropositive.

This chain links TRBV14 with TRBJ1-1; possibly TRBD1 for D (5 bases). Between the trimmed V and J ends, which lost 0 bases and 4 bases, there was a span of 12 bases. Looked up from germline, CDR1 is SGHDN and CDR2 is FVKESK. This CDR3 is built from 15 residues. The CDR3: CASSQDWTGGTEAFF. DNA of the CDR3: TGTGCCAGCAGCCAAGATTGGACGGGGGGCACTGAAGCTTTCTTT.

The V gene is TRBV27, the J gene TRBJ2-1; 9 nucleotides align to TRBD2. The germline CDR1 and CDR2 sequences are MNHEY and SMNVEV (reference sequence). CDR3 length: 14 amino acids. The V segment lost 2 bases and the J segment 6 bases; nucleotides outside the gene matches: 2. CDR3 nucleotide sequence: TGTGCCAGCAGTTTAGGGACTAGCTTCAATGAGCAGTTCTTC. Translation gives CASSLGTSFNEQFF.

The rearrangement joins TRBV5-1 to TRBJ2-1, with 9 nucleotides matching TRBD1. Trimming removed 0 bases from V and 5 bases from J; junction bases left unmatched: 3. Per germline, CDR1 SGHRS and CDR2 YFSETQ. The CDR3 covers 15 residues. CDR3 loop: CASSLDRGQNNEQFF. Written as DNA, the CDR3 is TGCGCCAGCAGCTTGGACAGGGGGCAGAACAATGAGCAGTTCTTC. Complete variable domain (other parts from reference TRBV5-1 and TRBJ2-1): KAGVTQTPRYLIKTRGQQVTLSCSPISGHRSVSWYQQTPGQGLQFLFEYFSETQRNKGNFPGRFSGRQFSNSRSEMNVSTLELGDSALYLCASSLDRGQNNEQFFGPGTRLTVL.

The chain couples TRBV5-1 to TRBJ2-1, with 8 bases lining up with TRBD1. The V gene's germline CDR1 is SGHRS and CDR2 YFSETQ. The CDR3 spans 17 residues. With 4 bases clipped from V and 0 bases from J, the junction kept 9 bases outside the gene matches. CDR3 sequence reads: CASSLRTGRSSYNEQFF. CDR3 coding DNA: TGCGCCAGCAGCCTTCGGACAGGGCGGAGCTCCTACAATGAGCAGTTCTTC.

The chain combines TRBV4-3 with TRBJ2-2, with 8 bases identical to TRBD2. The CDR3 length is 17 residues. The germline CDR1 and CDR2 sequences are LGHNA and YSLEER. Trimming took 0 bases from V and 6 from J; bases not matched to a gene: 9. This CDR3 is CASSQDPGTSKSGELFF. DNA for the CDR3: TGCGCCAGCAGCCAAGACCCCGGGACTAGTAAGTCCGGGGAGCTGTTTTTT.

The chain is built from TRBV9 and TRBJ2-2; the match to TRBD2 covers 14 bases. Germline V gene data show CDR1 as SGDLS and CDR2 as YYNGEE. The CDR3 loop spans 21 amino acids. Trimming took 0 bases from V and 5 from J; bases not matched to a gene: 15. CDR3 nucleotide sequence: TGTGCCAGCAGCGTAGATAGTTCTAACGACCGACTAGCGGGAGGGACCGGGGAGCTGTTTTTT. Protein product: CASSVDSSNDRLAGGTGELFF.

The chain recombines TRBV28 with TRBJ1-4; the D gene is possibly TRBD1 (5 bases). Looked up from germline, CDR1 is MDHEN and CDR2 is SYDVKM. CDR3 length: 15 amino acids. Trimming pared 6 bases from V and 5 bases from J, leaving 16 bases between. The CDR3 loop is CASSPGGGFNEKLFF. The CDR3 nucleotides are TGTGCCAGCAGCCCCGGGGGAGGGTTCAATGAAAAACTGTTTTTT. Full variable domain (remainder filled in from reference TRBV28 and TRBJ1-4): DVKVTQSSRYLVKRTGEKVFLECVQDMDHENMFWYRQDPGLGLRLIYFSYDVKMKEKGDIPEGYSVSREKKERFSLILESASTNQTSMYLCASSPGGGFNEKLFFGSGTQLSVL.

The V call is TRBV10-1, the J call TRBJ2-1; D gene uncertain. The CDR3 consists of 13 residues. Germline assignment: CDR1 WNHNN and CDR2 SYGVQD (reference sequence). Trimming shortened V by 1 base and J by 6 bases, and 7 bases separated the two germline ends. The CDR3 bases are TGCGCCAGCAGTGAGTACACAGTCAATGAGCAGTTCTTC. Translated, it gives CASSEYTVNEQFF.

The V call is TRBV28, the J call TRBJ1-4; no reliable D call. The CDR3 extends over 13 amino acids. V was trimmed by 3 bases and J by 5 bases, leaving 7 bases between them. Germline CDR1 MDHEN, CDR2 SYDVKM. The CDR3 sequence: CASSFVQNEKLFF. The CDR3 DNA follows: TGTGCCAGCAGTTTTGTGCAGAATGAAAAACTGTTTTTT.

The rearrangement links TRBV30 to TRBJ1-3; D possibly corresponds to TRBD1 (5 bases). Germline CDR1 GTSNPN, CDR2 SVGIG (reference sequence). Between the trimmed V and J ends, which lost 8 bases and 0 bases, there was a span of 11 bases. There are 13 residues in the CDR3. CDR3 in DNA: TGTGCCGGAGGGGTCCTCTCTGGAAACACCATATATTTT. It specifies CAGGVLSGNTIYF.

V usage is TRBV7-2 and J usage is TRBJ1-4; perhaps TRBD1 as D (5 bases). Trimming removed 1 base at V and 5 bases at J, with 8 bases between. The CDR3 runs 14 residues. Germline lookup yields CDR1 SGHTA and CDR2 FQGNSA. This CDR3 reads CASSLGGGNEKLFF. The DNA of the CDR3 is TGTGCCAGCAGCTTAGGGGGCGGAAATGAAAAACTGTTTTTT.

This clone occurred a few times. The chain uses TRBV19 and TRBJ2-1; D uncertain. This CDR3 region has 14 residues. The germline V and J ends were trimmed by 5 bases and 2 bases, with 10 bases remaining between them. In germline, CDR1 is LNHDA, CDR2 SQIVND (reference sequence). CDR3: CASSPDWTYNEQFF. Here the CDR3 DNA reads TGTGCCAGTAGTCCCGACTGGACCTACAATGAGCAGTTCTTC.

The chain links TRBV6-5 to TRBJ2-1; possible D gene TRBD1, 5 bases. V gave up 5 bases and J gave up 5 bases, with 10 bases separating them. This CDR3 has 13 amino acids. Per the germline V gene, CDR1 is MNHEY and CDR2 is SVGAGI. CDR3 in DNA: TGTGCCAGCAGTCTGACAGATAACAATGAGCAGTTCTTC. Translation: CASSLTDNNEQFF.

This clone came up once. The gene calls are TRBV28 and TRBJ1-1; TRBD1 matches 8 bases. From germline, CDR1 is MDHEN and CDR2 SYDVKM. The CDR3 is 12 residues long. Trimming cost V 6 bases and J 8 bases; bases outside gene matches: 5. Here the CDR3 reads CASRQRQGEAFF. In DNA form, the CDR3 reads TGTGCCAGCAGACAGCGACAGGGGGAAGCTTTCTTT.